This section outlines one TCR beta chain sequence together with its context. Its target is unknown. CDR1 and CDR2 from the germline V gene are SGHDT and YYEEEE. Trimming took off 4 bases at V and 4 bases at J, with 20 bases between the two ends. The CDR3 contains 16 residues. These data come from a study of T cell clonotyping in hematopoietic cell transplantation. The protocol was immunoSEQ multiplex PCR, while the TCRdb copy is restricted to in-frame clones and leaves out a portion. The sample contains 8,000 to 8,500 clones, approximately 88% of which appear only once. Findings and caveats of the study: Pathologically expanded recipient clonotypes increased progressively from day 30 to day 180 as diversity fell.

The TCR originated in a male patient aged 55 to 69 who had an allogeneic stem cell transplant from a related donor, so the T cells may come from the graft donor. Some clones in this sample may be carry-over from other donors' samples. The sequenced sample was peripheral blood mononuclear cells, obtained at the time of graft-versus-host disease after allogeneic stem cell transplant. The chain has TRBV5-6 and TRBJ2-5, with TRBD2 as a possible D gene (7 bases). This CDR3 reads CASSGGAMTFIETQYF. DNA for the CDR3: TGTGCCAGCAGCGGGGGGGCCATGACTTTCATAGAGACCCAGTACTTC.